The sequence of this T cell receptor beta chain was determined in a study of early T cells in non-severe SARS-CoV-2 infection (dated by TCRdb to about 2021). A note on the overall study: Because TCR sequencing was done on bulk RNA from unsorted whole blood, the alpha and beta chains could not be paired. Study-level results and caveats: VDJdb matching was skewed toward anti-spike CD8 responses and likely underestimated virus-specific expansions, missing private and CD4 specificities.

A remark on this clonotype: Its antigen is not yet known. Base qualities are not provided; no much larger clone lies one nucleotide away.

Library preparation was by 5' RACE. Instrument used: NextSeq 500. Unique molecular identifiers were attached to individual cDNA molecules in the TCR library protocol so that sequencing error and PCR bias could be corrected. Both TCR alpha and beta chains were sequenced, and tight co-correlation was observed between alpha and beta sequence abundances in each sample. The authors' pipeline ran thus. V gene, J gene and CDR3 annotation of TCR sequences was performed with Decombinator V4. Expanded TCRs were defined as changing significantly between any two time points under a Poisson model with p below 0.0001. TCR abundances were normalised to the total number of TCRs sequenced per sample and expressed as counts per million. MAIT TCRs were defined by TRAV1-2 paired with TRAJ12, TRAJ20 or TRAJ33, and iNKT TCRs by TRAV10 paired with TRAJ18. VDJdb, accessed 1 November 2021, was searched for CMV, EBV and SARS-CoV-2 annotated TCRs, excluding TCRs annotated for multiple antigens. The raw public reads went through TCRdb reprocessing: fastp at Q25, MiXCR clone calling, in-frame beta chains kept. Records with the same CDR3 protein are collapsed into one entry carrying the most frequent genes and DNA. TCRdb, not the original authors, processed these V and J calls. The sample contains 25,000 to 30,000 distinct CDR3 sequences, 5% to 6% of them found a single time. The ten largest clones represent just under 4.5% of the sample.

This was a case-control study nested in a cohort of healthcare workers in London, UK, who had nasopharyngeal swab PCR tests and blood samples taken every week. Healthcare workers were recruited between 23 and 31 March 2020, during the week of the UK lockdown, and were followed weekly for up to roughly 16 weeks. The junction carries 15 bases between V and J, which are trimmed by 2 bases and 4 bases respectively. Taken from the germline V gene (reference sequence), the CDR1 and CDR2 loops are MNHEY and SMNVEV. From the cysteine through the phenylalanine, the CDR3 covers 15 amino acids. The CDR3 DNA has 45 bases and is translated from base 1.

The chain employs TRBV27 and TRBJ2-7, with the identity of the D gene unclear. The specimen sequenced was whole blood. This TCR was sampled from an adult who was a healthcare worker with PCR-confirmed SARS-CoV-2 infection or an uninfected control (not recorded which). CDR3 region: CASSLGAPTLYEQYF. In nucleotide form, the sequence is TGTGCCAGCAGTTTAGGAGCGCCAACCCTTTACGAGCAGTACTTC.